The clone carrying this T cell receptor (beta chain) turned up a few times. The target antigen is unknown. The data originate from a study of identifying expanded T cells in peripheral blood. Regarding the study as a whole: Variance in clone template counts between approximately two-week samples significantly increased with total template count across all healthy donors. Differentially abundant clones: around 1.2 between replicates, approximately 16 at about 13 days, approximately 18 at four.

Healthy donors had no documented immune events, such as infections, while sampled. CDR1 is LGHNA and CDR2 is YSLEER in the germline V gene. V lost 5 bases and J lost 0; bases outside the gene matches: 3. There are 15 residues in the CDR3. Method: immunoSEQ multiplex PCR; TCRdb's copy keeps in-frame clones and lacks some. The data show 60,000 to 65,000 clones, approximately 80% seen once. The sample comprised blood. The sequence was collected from a person aged 18 to 75 in good health. The chain links TRBV4-3 to TRBJ2-3, with 9 positions matching TRBD1. The DNA for the CDR3 is TGCGCCAGCAGCTCCGGACAGGGGAGCACAGATACGCAGTATTTT. Translation gives CASSSGQGSTDTQYF.